The rows below give T cell receptor beta chains drawn from one sample of a study of T cell clones after liver transplantation. Assay: immunoSEQ multiplex PCR; the TCRdb copy retains only in-frame clones and omits some. The table has 95,000 to 110,000 clones, approximately 78% seen once. The sample in question was CD4+ T cells from blood, obtained before liver transplant. The source is a human donor who received a liver transplant. CDR3s include the opening cysteine and the closing phenylalanine or tryptophan. Each record gives: CDR3 DNA, CDR3 protein, D gene, clone size, V gene, J gene. D genes are given only for firm matches. Only some rows state a clone size, as once, few, many or a class for expanded clones.

TGTGCCAGCACCAGAGACGAAACTGAAGCTTTCTTT	CASTRDETEAFF	NA	NA	TRBV11-2	TRBJ1-1
TGCAGCGTTGGGGGTGCGGCCTCTGGAAACACCATATATTTT	CSVGGAASGNTIYF	NA	NA	TRBV29-1	TRBJ1-3
TGCGCCAGCAGCACGGACAGGGCCAGGGGTTACGAGCAGTACTTC	CASSTDRARGYEQYF	TRBD1	NA	TRBV5-1	TRBJ2-7
TGCGCCAGCAGCCAAGACAGGCCGGTGGGAGAAAAACTGTTTTTT	CASSQDRPVGEKLFF	NA	many	TRBV4-1	TRBJ1-4
TGTGCCAGCAGTACGGGACAGCACGAGCAGTACTTC	CASSTGQHEQYF	TRBD1	NA	TRBV28	TRBJ2-7
TGTGCCAGTAGTCCGGAGAGTCCCGGGGCCAACGTCCTGACTTTC	CASSPESPGANVLTF	NA	NA	TRBV19	TRBJ2-6
TGTGCCTGGAGCTCGCTCCCCCTTACAGGTGAGCAGTTCTTC	CAWSSLPLTGEQFF	NA	NA	TRBV30	TRBJ2-1
TGTGCCACCAAGGAAAACAGGGGGTCGGGCGAGCAGTACTTC	CATKENRGSGEQYF	TRBD1	NA	TRBV6-1	TRBJ2-7
TGTGCCAGCCCCGGGACAGGGAGTGTAATAGCGCAGTATTTT	CASPGTGSVIAQYF	TRBD1	NA	TRBV6-7	TRBJ2-3
TGCGCCAGCTCCAACATCGGGAAGGATGAAAAACTGTTTTTT	CASSNIGKDEKLFF	NA	NA	TRBV5-1	TRBJ1-4
TGTGCCAGCAGCCGACGACAGGGGGGCGCCACAGATACGCAGTATTTT	CASSRRQGGATDTQYF	TRBD1	few	TRBV7-8	TRBJ2-3
TGTGCCAGCAGCTTAACCGGGAACACTGAAGCTTTCTTT	CASSLTGNTEAFF	NA	NA	TRBV7-9	TRBJ1-1
TGTGCCAGCAGCAGTAGCGGGAGTTTCACCTACGAGCAGTACTTC	CASSSSGSFTYEQYF	TRBD2	NA	TRBV6-1	TRBJ2-7
TGTGCCAGCAGCAAAGAAAGCCGACTAATTTGTAATTCACCCCTCCACTTT	CASSKESRLICNSPLHF	NA	NA	TRBV21-1	TRBJ1-6
TGTGCCAGCAGTGACCTCGCGCCCACAGATACGCAGTATTTT	CASSDLAPTDTQYF	NA	NA	TRBV2	TRBJ2-3
TGTGCCACCAGCGGAGCGGGGACTCCCCCAAACTTC	CATSGAGTPPNF	TRBD2	NA	TRBV15	TRBJ2-7
TGTGCCATCAGTGAGAATGGCAACCTAGGCACTGAAGCTTTCTTT	CAISENGNLGTEAFF	NA	NA	TRBV10-3	TRBJ1-1
TGTGCCAGCACCGGGACTTCGAACACCGGGGAGCTGTTTTTT	CASTGTSNTGELFF	NA	NA	TRBV2	TRBJ2-2
TGTGCCAGCAGCTTAAGTCCCGGGTACCACGAGCAGTACTTC	CASSLSPGYHEQYF	NA	NA	TRBV7-3	TRBJ2-7
TGTGCCAGCAGGGGGGGAGCGGGGTGCTACAATGAGCAGTTCTTC	CASRGGAGCYNEQFF	TRBD2	NA	TRBV6-7	TRBJ2-1
TGTGCCAGCAGCCGCTCGACTAGCGGGAGAGTGCGGGAGCAGTACTTC	CASSRSTSGRVREQYF	TRBD2	NA	TRBV28	TRBJ2-7
TGTGCCAGCGGTAGCTTGGAGACCCAGTACTTC	CASGSLETQYF	NA	NA	TRBV6-1	TRBJ2-5
TGTGCCAGCTATCTGACAGGGGGCAACACTGAAGCTTTCTTT	CASYLTGGNTEAFF	TRBD1	once	TRBV6-1	TRBJ1-1
TGTGCCAGCAGCCCAAACTACAGGGGGACGCGCAATGAGCAGTTCTTC	CASSPNYRGTRNEQFF	TRBD1	NA	TRBV27	TRBJ2-1
TGTGCCAGTAGTATGGAGCTGAGCTCCTACAATGAGCAGTTCTTC	CASSMELSSYNEQFF	NA	NA	TRBV19	TRBJ2-1
TGTGCCAGCAGCTTACTCCCAGCGGGAGGGGCAGCCGGGGAGCTGTTTTTT	CASSLLPAGGAAGELFF	TRBD2	NA	TRBV7-8	TRBJ2-2
TGTGCCAGCAAGGGGAGGGCGGGGGACCAAGAGACCCAGTACTTC	CASKGRAGDQETQYF	TRBD2	few	TRBV6-1	TRBJ2-5
TGTGCCAGCAGTGGGACAGCCCTTTTCCAGCCCCAGCATTTT	CASSGTALFQPQHF	NA	once	TRBV2	TRBJ1-5
TGTGCCAGCAGCTTCGCCTATGGGGCGCCAGGGGAGCTGTTTTTT	CASSFAYGAPGELFF	NA	NA	TRBV11-2	TRBJ2-2
TGTGCCAGCAGTTTCCCGGGACTAGCGGCCAATGAGCAGTTCTTC	CASSFPGLAANEQFF	TRBD2	NA	TRBV27	TRBJ2-1
TGTGCCAGCAGCAGGGGACAGGGGGCGGGAGAGACCCAGTACTTC	CASSRGQGAGETQYF	TRBD1	NA	TRBV5-6	TRBJ2-5
TGTGCCAGCAGCCGTCGTCAGAACTATGGCTACACCTTC	CASSRRQNYGYTF	NA	NA	TRBV7-2	TRBJ1-2
TGTGCCAGCAGCCAAGATGGGACAGGGAGGGGTGAAGCTTTCTTT	CASSQDGTGRGEAFF	TRBD1	NA	TRBV14	TRBJ1-1
TGTGCCAGCAGTGAGGGGACAGTCAGCAATCAGCCCCAGCATTTT	CASSEGTVSNQPQHF	TRBD1	once	TRBV6-1	TRBJ1-5
TGTGCCAGCAGTTTCACTACAGGGAGTGGCGCTGAAGCTTTCTTT	CASSFTTGSGAEAFF	NA	once	TRBV6-5	TRBJ1-1
TGCGCCAGCAGCTCCTTAGCGGGACGGGGATCCGATACGCAGTATTTT	CASSSLAGRGSDTQYF	TRBD2	NA	TRBV5-1	TRBJ2-3
TGTGCCAGCAGTGAGGGGACAGGGGACGAAAAACTGTTTTTT	CASSEGTGDEKLFF	TRBD1	NA	TRBV28	TRBJ1-4
TGTGCCACTCCGGCGGATGGGACAGAAAACACTGAAGCTTTCTTT	CATPADGTENTEAFF	NA	NA	TRBV21-1	TRBJ1-1
TGTGCCAGCTCACCATATCGAAGCTCCTACAATGAGCAGTTCTTC	CASSPYRSSYNEQFF	NA	NA	TRBV18	TRBJ2-1
TGCGCCAGCAGCTTTAAGGGGAGTAGCACTGAAGCTTTCTTT	CASSFKGSSTEAFF	NA	NA	TRBV5-1	TRBJ1-1
TGTGCCAGCAGGCTCCGAGGTACGCAGTATTTT	CASRLRGTQYF	NA	NA	TRBV6-6	TRBJ2-3
TGTGCCAGCAGCTCCCCGGGGGCCCTAGCCAAAAACATTCAGTACTTC	CASSSPGALAKNIQYF	NA	NA	TRBV28	TRBJ2-4
TGTGCCAGCAGTTACGATAGCGGGAGTGGGGATACGCAGTATTTT	CASSYDSGSGDTQYF	TRBD2	few	TRBV6-5	TRBJ2-3
TGTGCCAGCAGCCAACCTTTAAGACTACGCACAGATACGCAGTATTTT	CASSQPLRLRTDTQYF	NA	NA	TRBV7-8	TRBJ2-3
TGCGCCAGCAGCCGATTGGGACTAGCGGGGGACCTCCTTGAGACCCAGTACTTC	CASSRLGLAGDLLETQYF	TRBD2	NA	TRBV5-1	TRBJ2-5
TGTGCCAGCATGGGGGGGCCCACCGGGGCTTTCTTT	CASMGGPTGAFF	NA	NA	TRBV5-8	TRBJ1-1
TGCGCCAGCAGGAGTACAGGGGCGAACACTGAAGCTTTCTTT	CASRSTGANTEAFF	TRBD1	NA	TRBV5-1	TRBJ1-1
TGTGCCAGCAGTTCGACTCCGGGACACAATCAGCCCCAGCATTTT	CASSSTPGHNQPQHF	NA	NA	TRBV6-5	TRBJ1-5
TGTGCCAGCAGTCGAAGCGGGGGGCCAGAGCAGTTCTTC	CASSRSGGPEQFF	TRBD2	NA	TRBV7-3	TRBJ2-1